The 12 T cell receptor beta chains below come from one sample, sequenced in a study of response to subunit inactivated influenza vaccine. TCRdb ran MiXCR on the RT-PCR reads and lists one entry per CDR3 protein. The sample includes roughly 460,000 distinct CDR3 sequences, 10% to 11% of them seen just once. Sequences were derived from PBMCs from blood, sampled 35 to 45 days after vaccination. These receptors were obtained from a man aged 50 to 59 who received an inactivated influenza vaccine.

This clonotype was detected ten times or more. V is TRBV7-2 and J is TRBJ2-7; TRBD1 aligns across 11 bases. J was trimmed by 7 bases and V by 0 bases; bases with no gene match: 5. Germline values: CDR1 SGHTA, CDR2 FQGNSA. This CDR3 is 15 amino acids long. In DNA, the CDR3 is TGTGCCAGCAGCTTAGCGGGACAGGGGGGTCTTGAGCAGTACTTC. Its protein product is CASSLAGQGGLEQYF.

The chain employs TRBV3-1 and TRBJ2-1, with D tentatively TRBD1 (8 bases). Germline lookup yields CDR1 LGHDT and CDR2 YNNKEL (reference sequence). CDR3 length: 15 residues. Trimming stripped 1 base from V and 6 bases from J, with 13 bases between. The DNA for the CDR3 is TGTGCCAGCAGCCAAGTGAACAGGGGGGGCAATGAGCAGTTCTTC. It specifies CASSQVNRGGNEQFF.

The sample holds a few counts of this clonotype. The chain has TRBV20-1 and TRBJ2-7, with D unclear. V was trimmed by 1 base and J by 3 bases, leaving 4 bases between them. CDR3 length: 11 residues. Germline-derived CDR1 and CDR2 are DFQATT and SNEGSKA (reference sequence). Here the CDR3 reads CSARGHYEQYF. The CDR3 DNA reads TGCAGTGCTAGAGGCCACTACGAGCAGTACTTC.

This chain uses TRBV10-2 with TRBJ2-5; 9 bases line up with TRBD1. The V gene's germline CDR1 is WSHSY and CDR2 SAAADI. J lost 5 bases, V lost 6 bases, and 7 bases had no gene match. The CDR3 is 14 amino acids. CDR3 amino acids: CASRTGGWGETQYF. CDR3 nucleotides: TGCGCCAGCAGAACAGGGGGCTGGGGGGAGACCCAGTACTTC.

This chain links TRBV7-2 with TRBJ2-3; no clear D gene. The germline V gene has CDR1 SGHTA and CDR2 FQGNSA. The CDR3 has 15 amino acids. V lost 5 bases, J lost 4 bases, and 16 bases lay in between. The CDR3 is CASSPVPGGSDTQYF. Written as DNA, the CDR3 is TGTGCCAGCAGCCCCGTTCCGGGCGGCTCAGATACGCAGTATTTT. Using reference TRBV7-2 and TRBJ2-3 for the parts outside the CDR3, the full variable domain is GAGVSQSPSNKVTEKGKDVELRCDPISGHTALYWYRQSLGQGLEFLIYFQGNSAPDKSGLPSDRFSAERTGGSVSTLTIQRTQQEDSAVYLCASSPVPGGSDTQYFGPGTRLTVL.

This clonotype was recorded a few times. The chain couples TRBV24-1 to TRBJ1-2, with no clear D. The CDR3 loop spans 14 amino acids. The germline gives CDR1 KGHDR, CDR2 SFDVKD. V lost 4 bases, J lost 6 bases, and 14 bases lay in between. The CDR3 bases are TGTGCCACCAGTGACCTGCAGCTAACTCATGGCTACACCTTC. Its protein product is CATSDLQLTHGYTF.

The J gene is TRBJ2-1, the V gene TRBV29-1, with D possibly called TRBD1 or TRBD2 (5 bases each). Germline CDR1 reads SQVTM; CDR2 reads ANQGSEA. The CDR3 is 15 residues long. Trimming cost V 5 bases and J 7 bases, with 21 bases left between them. This CDR3 reads CSVKNRDEVWNEQFF. The CDR3 DNA reads TGCAGCGTTAAGAACCGGGACGAGGTATGGAATGAGCAGTTCTTC.

This clonotype was detected a few times. V usage is TRBV7-9 and J usage is TRBJ2-3; either TRBD1 or TRBD2 may supply D (5 bases each). The CDR3 length is 12 residues. V was trimmed by 11 bases and J by 3 bases, leaving 12 bases between them. Germline V gives CDR1 SEHNR, CDR2 FQNEAQ (reference sequence). The CDR3 DNA reads TGTGCCGGCGCGAGGGGTACAGATACGCAGTATTTT. As protein: CAGARGTDTQYF.

In this sample, this clonotype turned up many times. For the CDR3, the DNA is TGCGCCAGCAGCACTGACCTTGAAACCTACGAGCAGTACTTC. This translates into CASSTDLETYEQYF. The chain recombines TRBV5-1 with TRBJ2-7, with D unresolved. The CDR3 extends over 14 amino acids. Trimming took 4 bases from V and 2 from J, leaving 13 bases between them. The germline V gene encodes CDR1 SGHRS and CDR2 YFSETQ.

This clonotype came up a few times. The chain uses TRBV5-1 and TRBJ2-1; TRBD2 aligns across 13 bases. Trimming removed 4 bases from V and 0 bases from J; junction bases left unmatched: 4. This CDR3 has 17 residues. Looked up from germline, CDR1 is SGHRS and CDR2 is YFSETQ. CDR3 region: CASSPGTSGVSYNEQFF. The CDR3 DNA reads as TGCGCCAGCAGCCCCGGGACTAGCGGGGTCTCCTACAATGAGCAGTTCTTC. The full variable domain, rest sourced from reference TRBV5-1 and TRBJ2-1, is KAGVTQTPRYLIKTRGQQVTLSCSPISGHRSVSWYQQTPGQGLQFLFEYFSETQRNKGNFPGRFSGRQFSNSRSEMNVSTLELGDSALYLCASSPGTSGVSYNEQFFGPGTRLTVL.

This clonotype was seen only a few times. V usage is TRBV3-1 and J usage is TRBJ2-7; D call uncertain. In germline, CDR1 is LGHDT, CDR2 YNNKEL (reference sequence). Between the trimmed V and J ends, which lost 2 bases and 3 bases, there was a span of 14 bases. The CDR3 contains 15 residues. Here the CDR3 reads CASSQQGVTGYEQYF. The CDR3 region has the DNA TGTGCCAGCAGCCAACAAGGAGTGACGGGCTACGAGCAGTACTTC.

The table lists this clonotype with a few counts. The chain links TRBV6-2 or TRBV6-3 to TRBJ1-5, with D maybe TRBD1 (5 bases). The germline CDR1 and CDR2 sequences are MNHEY and SVGEGT. The germline V and J ends were trimmed by 7 bases and 5 bases, with 15 bases remaining between them. The CDR3 is 14 residues long. The CDR3 bases are TGTGCCAGCATGGGACCTGCCGCCGATCAGCCCCAGCATTTT. Its translation: CASMGPAADQPQHF.